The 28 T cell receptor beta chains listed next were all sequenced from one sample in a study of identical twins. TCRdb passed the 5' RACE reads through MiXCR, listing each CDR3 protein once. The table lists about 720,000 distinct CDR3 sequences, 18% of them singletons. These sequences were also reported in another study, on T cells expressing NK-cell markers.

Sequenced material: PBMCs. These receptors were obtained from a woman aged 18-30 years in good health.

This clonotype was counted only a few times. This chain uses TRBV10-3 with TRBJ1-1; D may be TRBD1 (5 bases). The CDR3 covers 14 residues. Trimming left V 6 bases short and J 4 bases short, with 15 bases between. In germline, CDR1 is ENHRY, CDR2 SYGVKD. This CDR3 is CAIRKFSGGTEAFF. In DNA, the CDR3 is TGTGCCATCAGGAAATTTTCGGGGGGCACTGAAGCTTTCTTT.

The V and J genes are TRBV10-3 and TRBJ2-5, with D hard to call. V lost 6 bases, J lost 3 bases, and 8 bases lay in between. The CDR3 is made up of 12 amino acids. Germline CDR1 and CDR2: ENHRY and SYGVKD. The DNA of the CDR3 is TGTGCCATCAGCGACGTAGAAGAGACCCAGTACTTC. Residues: CAISDVEETQYF.

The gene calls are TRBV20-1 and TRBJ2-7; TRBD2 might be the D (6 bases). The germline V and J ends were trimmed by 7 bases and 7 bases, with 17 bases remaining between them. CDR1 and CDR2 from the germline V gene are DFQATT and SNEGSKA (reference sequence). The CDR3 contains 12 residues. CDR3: CSVLRAGREQYF. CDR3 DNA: TGCAGTGTCCTGAGGGCAGGGAGGGAGCAGTACTTC.

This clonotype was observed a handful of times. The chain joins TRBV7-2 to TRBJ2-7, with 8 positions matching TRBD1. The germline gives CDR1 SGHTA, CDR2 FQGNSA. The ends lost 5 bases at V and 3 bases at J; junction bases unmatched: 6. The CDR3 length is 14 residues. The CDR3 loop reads CASSRTGNNYEQYF. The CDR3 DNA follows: TGTGCCAGCAGCCGGACAGGGAATAACTACGAGCAGTACTTC.

The CDR3 loop reads CSAILLASSYNEQFF. DNA of the CDR3: TGCAGTGCTATACTTCTAGCGAGCTCCTACAATGAGCAGTTCTTC. This chain links TRBV20-1 with TRBJ2-1; TRBD2 is a possible D gene (6 bases). CDR1 and CDR2 (germline): DFQATT, SNEGSKA (reference sequence). This CDR3 has 15 amino acids. Trimming left V 4 bases short and J 0 bases short, with 13 bases between.

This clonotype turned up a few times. The CDR3 region is CATSDSGTHNEQFF. The CDR3 nucleotides are TGTGCCACCAGTGATAGCGGGACCCACAATGAGCAGTTCTTC. V is TRBV24-1 and J is TRBJ2-1, with 7 bases identical to TRBD2. Germline V gene lookup returns CDR1 KGHDR and CDR2 SFDVKD. V dropped 3 bases and J dropped 5; count of bases not matched to a gene: 3. This CDR3 spans 14 amino acids.

This CDR3 reads CASSLDTGGPNEQYF. Written as DNA, the CDR3 is TGTGCCAGCAGCTTAGATACGGGAGGGCCGAACGAGCAGTACTTC. The chain carries TRBV7-9 and TRBJ2-7, with 8 positions matching TRBD2. Per the germline V gene, CDR1 is SEHNR and CDR2 is FQNEAQ (reference sequence). The V gene end was trimmed by 1 base and the J gene end by 5 bases; junction bases not matched to a gene: 7. The CDR3 totals 15 residues.

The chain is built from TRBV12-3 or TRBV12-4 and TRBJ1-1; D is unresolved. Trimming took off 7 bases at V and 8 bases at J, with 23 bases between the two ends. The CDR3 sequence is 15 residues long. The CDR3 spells CASTSLVGKGLEAFF. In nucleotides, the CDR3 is TGTGCCAGCACCTCTTTGGTGGGCAAAGGTTTGGAAGCTTTCTTT.

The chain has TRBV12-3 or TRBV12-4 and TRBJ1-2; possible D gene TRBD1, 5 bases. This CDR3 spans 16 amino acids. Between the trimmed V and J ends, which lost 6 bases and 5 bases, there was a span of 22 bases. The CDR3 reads CASSPTPRGGLYGYTF. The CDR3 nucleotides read TGTGCCAGCAGCCCTACCCCGAGGGGAGGACTATATGGCTACACCTTC.

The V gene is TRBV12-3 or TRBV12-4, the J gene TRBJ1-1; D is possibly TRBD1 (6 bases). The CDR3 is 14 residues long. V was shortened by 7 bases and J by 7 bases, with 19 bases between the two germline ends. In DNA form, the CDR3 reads TGTGCCAGCAACCCGGGTGTCACACAGGGTGAAGCTTTCTTT. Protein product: CASNPGVTQGEAFF.

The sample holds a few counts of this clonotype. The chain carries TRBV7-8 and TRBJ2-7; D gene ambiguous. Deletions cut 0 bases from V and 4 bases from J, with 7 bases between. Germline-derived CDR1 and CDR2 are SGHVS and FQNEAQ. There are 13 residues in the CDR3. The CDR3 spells CASSLAGFYEQYF. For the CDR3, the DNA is TGTGCCAGCAGCTTAGCCGGGTTTTACGAGCAGTACTTC.

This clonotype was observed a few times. CDR3 sequence (DNA): TGTGCCAGCAGTTCCTACAGGGGGCGCAGCACAGATACGCAGTATTTT. Translating gives CASSSYRGRSTDTQYF. V usage is TRBV27 and J usage is TRBJ2-3; TRBD1 agrees at 9 bases. This CDR3 spans 16 amino acids. After removal of 4 bases from V and 0 bases from J, the junction contained 5 bases not matched to a gene. Germline-derived CDR1 and CDR2 are MNHEY and SMNVEV (reference sequence).

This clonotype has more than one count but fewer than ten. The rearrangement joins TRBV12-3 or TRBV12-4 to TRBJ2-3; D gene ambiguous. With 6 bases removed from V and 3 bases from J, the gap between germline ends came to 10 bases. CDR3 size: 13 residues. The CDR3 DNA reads TGTGCCAGCAGGGTGTTGGGGACAGATACGCAGTATTTT. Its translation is CASRVLGTDTQYF.

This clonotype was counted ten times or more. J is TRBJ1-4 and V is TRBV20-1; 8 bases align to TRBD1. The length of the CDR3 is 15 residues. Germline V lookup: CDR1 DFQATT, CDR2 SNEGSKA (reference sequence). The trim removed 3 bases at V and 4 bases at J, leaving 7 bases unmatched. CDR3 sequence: CSARGDRGDNEKLFF. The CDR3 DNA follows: TGCAGTGCTAGGGGTGACAGGGGCGATAATGAAAAACTGTTTTTT.

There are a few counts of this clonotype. The CDR3 reads CASSYAEGLVDSETQYF. The CDR3 coding sequence is TGTGCCAGCAGTTACGCGGAGGGACTAGTTGATTCAGAGACCCAGTACTTC. The rearrangement links TRBV6-5 to TRBJ2-5; 8 nucleotides match TRBD2. The CDR3 loop spans 17 amino acids. Germline CDR1 is MNHEY and CDR2 is SVGAGI. V lost 2 bases, J lost 4 bases, and 12 bases stayed unmatched.

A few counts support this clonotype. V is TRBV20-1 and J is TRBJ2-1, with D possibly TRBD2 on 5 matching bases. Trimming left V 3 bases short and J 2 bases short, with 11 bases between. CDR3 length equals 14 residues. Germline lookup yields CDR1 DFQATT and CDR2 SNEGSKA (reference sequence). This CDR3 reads CSASLRATYNEQFF. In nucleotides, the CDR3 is TGCAGTGCTAGCTTGCGGGCTACCTACAATGAGCAGTTCTTC.

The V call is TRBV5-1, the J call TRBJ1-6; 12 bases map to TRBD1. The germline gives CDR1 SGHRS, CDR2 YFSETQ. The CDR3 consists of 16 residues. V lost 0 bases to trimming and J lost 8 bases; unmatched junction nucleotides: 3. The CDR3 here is CASSLEGQGAHSPLHF. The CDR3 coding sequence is TGCGCCAGCAGCTTGGAGGGACAGGGGGCGCATTCACCCCTCCACTTT.

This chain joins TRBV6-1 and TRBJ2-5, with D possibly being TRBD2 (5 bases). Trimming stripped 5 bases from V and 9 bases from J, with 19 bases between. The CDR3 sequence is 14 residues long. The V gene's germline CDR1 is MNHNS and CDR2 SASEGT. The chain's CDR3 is CASSLVGRTRAQYF. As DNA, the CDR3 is TGTGCCAGCAGTCTGGTGGGGAGAACCCGGGCCCAGTACTTC.

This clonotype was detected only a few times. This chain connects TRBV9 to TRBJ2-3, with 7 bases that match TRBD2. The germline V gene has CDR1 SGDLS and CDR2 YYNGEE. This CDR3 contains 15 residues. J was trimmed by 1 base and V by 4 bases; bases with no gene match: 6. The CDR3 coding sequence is TGTGCCAGCAGCCTCCGTGCGGGAGGCACAGATACGCAGTATTTT. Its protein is CASSLRAGGTDTQYF.

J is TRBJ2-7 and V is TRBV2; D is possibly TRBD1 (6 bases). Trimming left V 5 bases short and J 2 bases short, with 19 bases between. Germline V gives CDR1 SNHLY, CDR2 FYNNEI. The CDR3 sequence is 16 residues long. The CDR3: CASSKKGTIVTYEQYF. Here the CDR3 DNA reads TGTGCCAGCAGTAAAAAGGGGACAATCGTGACCTACGAGCAGTACTTC.

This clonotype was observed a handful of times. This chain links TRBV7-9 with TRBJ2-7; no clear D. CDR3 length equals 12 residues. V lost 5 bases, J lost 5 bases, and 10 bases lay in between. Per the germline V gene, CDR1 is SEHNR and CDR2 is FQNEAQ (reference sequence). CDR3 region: CASSQLFHEQYF. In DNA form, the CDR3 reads TGTGCCAGCAGCCAGCTGTTCCACGAGCAGTACTTC.

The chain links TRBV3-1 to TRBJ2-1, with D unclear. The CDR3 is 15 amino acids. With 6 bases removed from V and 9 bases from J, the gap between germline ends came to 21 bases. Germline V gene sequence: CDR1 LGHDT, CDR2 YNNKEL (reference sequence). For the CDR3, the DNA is TGTGCCAGCAGTCCCCCGTCGGTAGCTACTCGTGAGCAGTTCTTC. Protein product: CASSPPSVATREQFF.

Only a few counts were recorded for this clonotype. The DNA of the CDR3 is TGTGCCACCAGCAGTTCCCAGGGAATTAGGTACTTC. Protein product: CATSSSQGIRYF. V is TRBV15 and J is TRBJ2-7; weak D call: TRBD1 (5 bases). CDR1 and CDR2 from the germline V gene are LNHNV and YYDKDF (reference sequence). The CDR3 has 12 amino acids. Trimming stripped 3 bases from V and 12 bases from J, with 15 bases between.

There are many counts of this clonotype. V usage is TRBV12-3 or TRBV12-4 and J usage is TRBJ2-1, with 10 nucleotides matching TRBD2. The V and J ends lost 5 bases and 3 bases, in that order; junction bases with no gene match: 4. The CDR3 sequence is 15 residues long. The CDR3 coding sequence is TGTGCCAGCAGTCGTACTAGCGGGGTCTACAATGAGCAGTTCTTC. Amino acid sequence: CASSRTSGVYNEQFF.

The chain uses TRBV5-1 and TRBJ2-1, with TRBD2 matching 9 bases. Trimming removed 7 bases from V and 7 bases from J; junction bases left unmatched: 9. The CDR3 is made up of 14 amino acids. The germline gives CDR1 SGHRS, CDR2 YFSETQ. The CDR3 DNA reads TGCGCCAGCGGTGGGGCTAGCGGGACTAATGAGCAGTTCTTC. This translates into CASGGASGTNEQFF.

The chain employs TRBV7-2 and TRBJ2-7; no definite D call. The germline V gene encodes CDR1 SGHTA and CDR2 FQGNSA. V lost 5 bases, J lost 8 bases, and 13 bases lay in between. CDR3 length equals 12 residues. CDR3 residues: CASSHTTLQQYF. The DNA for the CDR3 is TGTGCCAGCAGCCACACTACGTTGCAGCAGTACTTC. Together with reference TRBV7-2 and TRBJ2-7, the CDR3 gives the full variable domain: GAGVSQSPSNKVTEKGKDVELRCDPISGHTALYWYRQSLGQGLEFLIYFQGNSAPDKSGLPSDRFSAERTGGSVSTLTIQRTQQEDSAVYLCASSHTTLQQYFGPGTRLTVT.

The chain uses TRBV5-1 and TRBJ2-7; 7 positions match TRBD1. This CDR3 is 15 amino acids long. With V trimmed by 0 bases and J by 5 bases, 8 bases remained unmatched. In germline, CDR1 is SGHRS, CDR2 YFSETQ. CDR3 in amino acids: CASSLGITGDDEQYF. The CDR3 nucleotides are TGCGCCAGCAGCTTGGGGATTACAGGGGACGACGAGCAGTACTTC.

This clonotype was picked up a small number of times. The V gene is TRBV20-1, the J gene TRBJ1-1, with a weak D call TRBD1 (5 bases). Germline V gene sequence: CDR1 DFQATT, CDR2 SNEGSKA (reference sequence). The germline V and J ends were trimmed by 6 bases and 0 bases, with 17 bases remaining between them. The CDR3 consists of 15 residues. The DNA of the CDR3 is TGCAGTGCGAGGACAAGCAGAACTTTGAACACTGAAGCTTTCTTT. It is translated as CSARTSRTLNTEAFF.